The clone carrying this TCR beta chain was counted only a few times. Its antigen is unknown. V was cut by 3 bases and J by 8 bases, with 14 bases left in between. The CDR3 extends over 13 amino acids. Germline V gene lookup returns CDR1 SGDLS and CDR2 YYNGEE. This record belongs to a study of early T cells in non-severe SARS-CoV-2 infection. Study-wide background: Investigators sequenced bulk RNA drawn from unsorted whole blood, and chains remained unpaired. General observations from the study: Database matching using VDJdb favored anti-spike CD8 responses, with private and CD4 specificities left missing.

The TCR library protocol attached unique molecular identifiers to the individual cDNA molecules. TCRdb reprocessed the 5' RACE reads with MiXCR, giving one entry per CDR3 protein. The sample has tens of thousands of distinct CDR3 sequences, 10% seen once. The origin of this receptor is an adult who was a healthcare worker with PCR-confirmed SARS-CoV-2 infection or an uninfected control (not recorded which). Sequences were derived from whole blood, sampled at baseline. The chain recombines TRBV9 with TRBJ2-5; D gene uncertain. CDR3 amino acids: CASSAPLVSTQYF. Written as DNA, the CDR3 is TGTGCCAGCAGCGCCCCCCTCGTGAGCACCCAGTACTTC.